The 6 T cell receptor beta chains given below trace back to one sample, sequenced in a study of blood T cells in healthy people across ages. A second PCR of about 6 to 12 cycles used a sample-barcoded 5' primer and a J-beta primer mix. TCRdb re-called the 5' RACE reads through MiXCR, storing one row per CDR3 protein. The sample includes nearly 800,000 distinct CDR3 sequences, approximately 25% of them seen just once. The sample also formed part of further work on T cells of mothers and their children.

The sequenced material came from blood. These receptors all stem from a boy younger than 18 in good health.

V is TRBV24-1 and J is TRBJ2-3; 8 bases are shared with TRBD1. V was pared by 5 bases and J by 0 bases, with 6 bases of the junction left unmatched. This CDR3 has 16 amino acids. CDR1 and CDR2 (germline): KGHDR, SFDVKD. CDR3 sequence reads: CATSVHRGSSTDTQYF. Written as DNA, the CDR3 is TGTGCCACCAGTGTCCACAGGGGGTCCAGCACAGATACGCAGTATTTT.

The chain has TRBV7-2 and TRBJ2-7; 7 positions agree with TRBD1. The J segment lost 0 bases and the V segment lost 4 bases, leaving 6 bases of the junction unmatched. This CDR3 region has 15 residues. Germline-derived CDR1 and CDR2 are SGHTA and FQGNSA. CDR3 DNA sequence: TGTGCCAGCAGCTCATACAGGGGCCCCTCCTACGAGCAGTACTTC. Protein sequence: CASSSYRGPSYEQYF.

The V call is TRBV29-1, the J call TRBJ1-4; D possibly corresponds to TRBD1 (6 bases). This CDR3 is built from 14 residues. Trimming left V 6 bases short and J 8 bases short, with 19 bases between. Germline V lookup: CDR1 SQVTM, CDR2 ANQGSEA. The CDR3 region is CSVEKQGVEEKLFF. Written as DNA, the CDR3 is TGCAGCGTAGAAAAACAGGGAGTGGAAGAAAAACTGTTTTTT.

This clonotype was counted a few times. J is TRBJ1-6 and V is TRBV11-2; perhaps TRBD1 as D (5 bases). V lost 4 bases and J 5 bases, leaving 12 bases between the germline ends. Germline lookup yields CDR1 SGHAT and CDR2 FQNNGV. The CDR3 is 15 residues long. CDR3 sequence: CASSWGGRHNSPLHF. The CDR3, as DNA: TGTGCCAGCAGCTGGGGGGGACGGCATAATTCACCCCTCCACTTT.

CDR3 DNA sequence: TGCGCCAGCAGCCTCCGGGACAGGGGGTTATCCGGGGAGCTGTTTTTT. This codes for CASSLRDRGLSGELFF. The chain couples TRBV5-1 to TRBJ2-2; TRBD1 matches at 11 bases. With 4 bases clipped from V and 6 bases from J, the junction kept 8 bases outside the gene matches. The CDR3 spans 16 residues. CDR1 and CDR2 (germline): SGHRS, YFSETQ.

This chain joins TRBV10-3 and TRBJ2-7, with 7 bases matching TRBD2. There are 14 residues in the CDR3. The germline gives CDR1 ENHRY, CDR2 SYGVKD. V was clipped by 8 bases and J by 2 bases; unmatched bases: 9. CDR3 loop: CAIGAGDRPYEQYF. The CDR3 region has the DNA TGTGCCATCGGGGCGGGGGACCGACCCTACGAGCAGTACTTC.